This TCR beta chain is drawn from a study of T cell responses to AZD1222 COVID-19 vaccine. Study conclusions and caveats: Among spike-specific TCRs, nearly half reportedly target unmutated variant regions. Only a handful of AZD1222 recipients were seropositive at baseline. The donors showed a predominance of white British ancestry and of females, with possible underestimation of clonal diversity.

About this clone itself: Its matching antigen is unknown.

The table came from immunoSEQ multiplex PCR; TCRdb's copy has only in-frame clones and leaves some out. The table includes about 130,000 clones, approximately 88% detected once. V lost 3 bases, J lost 3 bases, and 18 bases stayed unmatched. Germline V gene data show CDR1 as KGHDR and CDR2 as SFDVKD. The CDR3 sequence is 19 residues long. The rearrangement links TRBV24-1 to TRBJ1-1; 7 bases fit TRBD1. This TCR was recovered from an adult in good health. Sequenced here: peripheral blood, sampled on day 0 of AZD1222 vaccination. The CDR3 nucleotides are TGTGCCACCAGTGATCTGACAGGGCCAGTGACCGTTGGGGACACTGAAGCTTTCTTT. Translating it yields CATSDLTGPVTVGDTEAFF.